What follows describes a single T cell receptor (beta chain). No antigen is known for it. This record comes from a study of regulatory T cells in long-lasting Graves disease. For the study at large: Persistent Graves' disease required over 5 years of antithyroid drugs and positive TSH receptor antibodies. General study points: Persistent disease preferred TRBV28, TRBJ1-2 and TRBJ2-5. Researchers examined only peripheral blood and not thyroid tissue.

CDR1 is SGHAT, CDR2 FQNNGV, per germline. V lost 1 base to trimming and J lost 0 bases; unmatched junction nucleotides: 7. The CDR3 length is 18 residues. To make TCR beta libraries, researchers used iRepertoire HTBI primers and Arm-PCR of CDR3 regions. TCRdb re-called the multiplex PCR reads with MiXCR, one entry per CDR3 protein. The data hold 400,000 or so distinct CDR3 sequences, with around 20% observed a single time. Time point reported: persistent/refractory GD, antithyroid drugs over 5 years with positive TRAb. The authors made the TCR library using RNA they extracted from PBMCs. This specimen was peripheral blood mononuclear cells (PBMCs), taken when the disease was refractory, from a patient treated with antithyroid drugs. This chain uses TRBV11-2 with TRBJ2-3; 10 bases align to TRBD2. This receptor was identified in a female donor with Graves disease. This chain's CDR3 is CASSLVLAGTSSTDTQYF. In DNA form, the CDR3 reads TGTGCCAGCAGCTTAGTACTAGCGGGGACCTCTAGCACAGATACGCAGTATTTT.